This TCR beta chain derives from a study of blood T cell repertoires in COVID-19. Overall study context: The origin of the acute and convalescent COVID-19 samples was the United States, Italy and Spain. Sources were T cells, B-cell-depleted T cells, or PBMCs; the material itself was cDNA or gDNA.

Authors' analysis steps: Estimates of nucleated cell counts were drawn from the amplification of reference gene primers. The data were produced by immunoSEQ multiplex PCR, yet TCRdb's version contains in-frame clones alone and is incomplete. Clone size and V and J calls were adopted from that table, with D and trimming inferred from the DNA. The sample records roughly 130,000 clones, under 85% being singletons. The J segment lost 0 bases and the V segment lost 8 bases, leaving 12 bases of the junction unmatched. This CDR3 is 17 amino acids long. Germline lookup yields CDR1 SNHLY and CDR2 FYNNEI. This chain uses TRBV2 with TRBJ1-5; 8 positions agree with TRBD1. This sequence was found in a woman aged 60-70 years with acute or convalescent COVID-19. The sequencing input was peripheral blood. CDR3 nucleotides: TGTGCCAGCGGAGGACAGGGAGGGGACTATAGCAATCAGCCCCAGCATTTT. It translates to CASGGQGGDYSNQPQHF.